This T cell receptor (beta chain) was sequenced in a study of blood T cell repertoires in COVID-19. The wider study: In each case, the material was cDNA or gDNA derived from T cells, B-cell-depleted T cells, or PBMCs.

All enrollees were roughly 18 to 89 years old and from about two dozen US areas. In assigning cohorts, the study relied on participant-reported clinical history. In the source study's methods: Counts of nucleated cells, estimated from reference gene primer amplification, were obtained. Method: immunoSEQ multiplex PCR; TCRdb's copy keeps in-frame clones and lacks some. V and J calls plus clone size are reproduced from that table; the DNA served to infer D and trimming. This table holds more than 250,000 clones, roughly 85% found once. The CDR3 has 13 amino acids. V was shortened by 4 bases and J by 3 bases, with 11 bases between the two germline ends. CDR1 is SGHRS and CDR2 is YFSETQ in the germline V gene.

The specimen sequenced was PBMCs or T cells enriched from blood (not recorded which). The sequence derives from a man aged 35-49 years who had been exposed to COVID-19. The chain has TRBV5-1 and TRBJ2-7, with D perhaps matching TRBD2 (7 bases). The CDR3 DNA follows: TGCGCCAGCAGCAAAGGGGGGGTCTACGAGCAGTACTTC. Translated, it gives CASSKGGVYEQYF.